Listed here are 25 T cell receptor beta chains from one sample, sequenced in a study of T cells in severe cutaneous drug reactions. Libraries were made by iRepertoire multiplex PCR with TCR subtype-specific primers for bulk and single-cell sequencing. TCRdb re-analyzed the multiplex PCR reads; it lists each CDR3 protein once, without DNA. Recorded for this sample: 10,000 or so distinct CDR3 sequences. Sequenced patients had Stevens-Johnson syndrome or toxic epidermal necrolysis caused by carbamazepine. The sample consisted of cells from a skin blister. The source of these receptors is a human donor with Stevens-Johnson syndrome, a severe cutaneous drug reaction.

Measured by frequency, this clonotype is medium-sized. V gene TRBV20-1 combines with J gene TRBJ1-1. Germline CDR1 reads DFQATT; CDR2 reads SNEGSKA (reference sequence). This CDR3 is 11 amino acids long. The chain's CDR3 is CSATDEPRAFF.

The chain recombines TRBV20-1 with TRBJ2-7; the TCRdb call, TRBD1, lacks DNA for checking. This CDR3 has 12 amino acids. The germline gives CDR1 DFQATT, CDR2 SNEGSKA (reference sequence). The CDR3 sequence is CSARQDSYEQYF.

V and J are TRBV20-1 and TRBJ2-7; TCRdb outputs TRBD1, but without DNA this stays unchecked. This CDR3 contains 14 residues. The germline CDR1 and CDR2 sequences are DFQATT and SNEGSKA (reference sequence). The CDR3 is CSAVNRGMNDGQYF.

The chain recombines TRBV20-1 with TRBJ2-7; lacking DNA, the TRBD2 call made by TCRdb goes unchecked. Germline lookup yields CDR1 DFQATT and CDR2 SNEGSKA (reference sequence). CDR3 size: 13 residues. CDR3 protein: CSASLAGTYEQYF.

The CDR3 loop is CSNQPGGRSYNEQFF. The chain recombines TRBV20-1 with TRBJ2-1; as DNA is missing, the TRBD1 call by TCRdb cannot be tested. Germline V gene lookup returns CDR1 DFQATT and CDR2 SNEGSKA (reference sequence). The CDR3 runs 15 residues.

CDR3 sequence reads: CSVGEGAPDTQYF. V usage is TRBV29-1 and J usage is TRBJ2-3; without DNA, the TCRdb call of TRBD1 cannot be checked. Per the germline V gene, CDR1 is SQVTM and CDR2 is ANQGSEA. This CDR3 is 13 amino acids long.

Frequency places this clonotype as medium-sized (0.01 to 0.1%). The chain links TRBV20-1 to TRBJ2-5; the D call of TRBD2 rests on TCRdb alone, since no DNA is present to check it. CDR3 length equals 15 residues. Germline V gene sequence: CDR1 DFQATT, CDR2 SNEGSKA (reference sequence). This chain's CDR3 is CSVARLAGGQETQYF.

The gene calls are TRBV20-1 and TRBJ1-1. The CDR3 totals 11 residues. Germline V gene sequence: CDR1 DFQATT, CDR2 SNEGSKA (reference sequence). The CDR3 loop reads CSAKTGYEAFF.

The J gene is TRBJ2-3, the V gene TRBV29-1. The V gene's germline CDR1 is SQVTM and CDR2 ANQGSEA. The CDR3 loop spans 15 amino acids. CDR3 protein: CSGVEWVVGTDTQYF.

The chain joins TRBV28 to TRBJ2-5. The CDR3 extends over 13 amino acids. CDR1 is MDHEN, CDR2 SYDVKM, per germline. CDR3 in amino acids: CASSLAARETQYF.

According to its frequency, this clonotype is medium-sized. The rearrangement uses TRBV20-1 and TRBJ1-1. The CDR3 spans 14 residues. CDR1 is DFQATT, CDR2 SNEGSKA, per germline (reference sequence). This CDR3 is CSARVEVHDTEAFF.

The rearrangement joins TRBV29-1 to TRBJ2-1; TCRdb returns TRBD2, unconfirmable since there is no DNA. Germline V gene sequence: CDR1 SQVTM, CDR2 ANQGSEA. The CDR3 is 14 amino acids. This CDR3 reads CSVEEEGTYNEQFF.

This clonotype ranks as medium-sized in terms of frequency. The V call is TRBV20-1, the J call TRBJ1-5. Germline CDR1 and CDR2: DFQATT and SNEGSKA (reference sequence). This CDR3 is built from 13 residues. The CDR3 spells CSAAVTGNQPQHF.

This sequence joins TRBV20-1 and TRBJ2-7; TCRdb gives TRBD1 as the D gene, but with no DNA this cannot be confirmed. CDR1 is DFQATT and CDR2 is SNEGSKA in the germline V gene (reference sequence). The CDR3 loop spans 15 amino acids. Here the CDR3 reads CSARDGRGSSYEQYF.

The chain combines TRBV20-1 with TRBJ2-7; TCRdb gives TRBD1 as the D gene, but with no DNA this cannot be confirmed. CDR1 is DFQATT, CDR2 SNEGSKA, per germline (reference sequence). The CDR3 length is 16 residues. CDR3 in amino acids: CSARGQSHNRNYEQYF.

The J gene is TRBJ1-2, the V gene TRBV20-1. This CDR3 region has 13 residues. CDR1 is DFQATT, CDR2 SNEGSKA, per germline (reference sequence). The CDR3 loop reads CSASLGPSYGYTF.

The V gene is TRBV20-1, the J gene TRBJ2-1; the TCRdb D gene call, TRBD2, has no DNA to confirm it. Per the germline V gene, CDR1 is DFQATT and CDR2 is SNEGSKA (reference sequence). The CDR3 runs 16 residues. Here the CDR3 reads CSARKGGREIYNEQFF.

This chain connects TRBV20-1 to TRBJ2-5; TCRdb's assignment of TRBD1 cannot be checked, as there is no DNA. The CDR3 length is 12 residues. The germline CDR1 and CDR2 sequences are DFQATT and SNEGSKA (reference sequence). The CDR3 reads CSASLPEETQYF.

The chain recombines TRBV29-1 with TRBJ2-5; TCRdb's D gene call, TRBD1, goes unchecked for lack of DNA. The CDR3 extends over 13 amino acids. CDR1 is SQVTM, CDR2 ANQGSEA, per germline. This CDR3 reads CSVEKGDIGTQYF.

This sequence joins TRBV29-1 and TRBJ2-3; TCRdb reports TRBD2, a call that lacks DNA to check it against. Germline CDR1 SQVTM, CDR2 ANQGSEA. The CDR3 covers 15 residues. The CDR3 loop is CSARESVSHTDTQYF.

The rearrangement uses TRBV20-1 and TRBJ2-2. Germline CDR1 is DFQATT and CDR2 is SNEGSKA (reference sequence). The length of the CDR3 is 13 residues. The CDR3 protein is CSARRQPTGELFF.

The chain is built from TRBV29-1 and TRBJ2-5; TCRdb's D gene call, TRBD1, goes unchecked for lack of DNA. This CDR3 is 19 amino acids long. Germline CDR1 SQVTM, CDR2 ANQGSEA. This chain's CDR3 is CSVEDLGQTFPIKTETQYF.

The chain couples TRBV20-1 to TRBJ1-5. The CDR3 is 14 residues long. From germline, CDR1 is DFQATT and CDR2 SNEGSKA (reference sequence). CDR3 loop: CSARAKLWDQPQHF.

The genes are TRBV20-1 and TRBJ2-3; TCRdb indicates TRBD2, and absent DNA this call remains unverified. CDR1 and CDR2 from the germline V gene are DFQATT and SNEGSKA (reference sequence). The CDR3 totals 14 residues. The chain's CDR3 is CSAISGSNADTQYF.

The chain recombines TRBV20-1 with TRBJ2-1; the TCRdb call, TRBD2, lacks DNA for checking. Per the germline V gene, CDR1 is DFQATT and CDR2 is SNEGSKA (reference sequence). The CDR3 loop spans 13 amino acids. CDR3 sequence: CSAIGDYHNEQFF.